The 32 T cell receptor beta chains listed next were all sequenced from one sample in a study of cytomegalovirus exposure and HLA in healthy donors. 60 Vbeta and 13 Jbeta primers were used in PCR. Method: immunoSEQ multiplex PCR; TCRdb's copy keeps in-frame clones and lacks some. The table for this sample gives over 100,000 clones. Material for sequencing was PBMCs. The receptors stem from a man in his forties in good health and CMV-seropositive.

The chain carries TRBV19 and TRBJ2-7; D is possibly TRBD2 (5 bases). In germline, CDR1 is LNHDA, CDR2 SQIVND (reference sequence). The CDR3 is made up of 11 amino acids. Trimming cost V 6 bases and J 4 bases, with 7 bases left between them. The chain's CDR3 is CASRSGYEQYF. In DNA form, the CDR3 reads TGTGCCAGTAGATCGGGGTACGAGCAGTACTTC. Together with reference TRBV19 and TRBJ2-7, the CDR3 gives the full variable domain: DGGITQSPKYLFRKEGQNVTLSCEQNLNHDAMYWYRQDPGQGLRLIYYSQIVNDFQKGDIAEGYSVSREKKESFPLTVTSAQKNPTAFYLCASRSGYEQYFGPGTRLTVT.

The chain is built from TRBV15 and TRBJ2-1, with D possibly TRBD2 on 5 matching bases. This CDR3 spans 16 amino acids. Germline V CDR1 and CDR2: LNHNV, YYDKDF (reference sequence). The ends were cut back, 0 bases at V and 9 bases at J, with 18 bases in the middle. In DNA form, the CDR3 reads TGTGCCACCAGCAGAGAGGTGAGCGGCGAAATGGGTGAGCAGTTCTTC. Amino acid sequence: CATSREVSGEMGEQFF.

V is TRBV9 and J is TRBJ2-7; TRBD2 matches 10 bases. CDR3 size: 15 residues. The V segment lost 0 bases and the J segment 3 bases; nucleotides outside the gene matches: 3. Looked up from germline, CDR1 is SGDLS and CDR2 is YYNGEE. CDR3 in DNA: TGTGCCAGCAGCGTAGAAGCGGGAGGGGTCTACGAGCAGTACTTC. It translates to CASSVEAGGVYEQYF. Supplemented by reference TRBV9 and TRBJ2-7, the full variable domain reads DSGVTQTPKHLITATGQRVTLRCSPRSGDLSVYWYQQSLDQGLQFLIQYYNGEERAKGNILERFSAQQFPDLHSELNLSSLELGDSALYFCASSVEAGGVYEQYFGPGTRLTVT.

This chain uses TRBV6-5 with TRBJ2-7; the D gene is possibly TRBD2 (5 bases). The ends were cut back, 0 bases at V and 5 bases at J, with 11 bases in the middle. The CDR3 spans 14 residues. The germline gives CDR1 MNHEY, CDR2 SVGAGI. CDR3 region: CASSYSQEVNEQYF. Written as DNA, the CDR3 is TGTGCCAGCAGTTACTCGCAGGAGGTCAACGAGCAGTACTTC.

DNA for the CDR3: TGTGCCACCAAACCGGATCGGGACACTGAAGCTTTCTTT. Residues: CATKPDRDTEAFF. The J gene is TRBJ1-1, the V gene TRBV2; D not resolved. Germline CDR1 and CDR2: SNHLY and FYNNEI. The CDR3 sequence is 13 residues long. V lost 10 bases and J lost 3, with 15 bases in between. Supplemented by reference TRBV2 and TRBJ1-1, the full variable domain reads EPEVTQTPSHQVTQMGQEVILRCVPISNHLYFYWYRQILGQKVEFLVSFYNNEISEKSEIFDDQFSVERPDGSNFTLKIRSTKLEDSAMYFCATKPDRDTEAFFGQGTRLTVV.

About this clone itself: Its ends do not fully match the called genes, so a read error is possible. The CDR3 nucleotides read TGTGCCAGTAGTTGGACTAGCGACTCCTACAATGAGCAGTTCTTC. It is translated as CASSWTSDSYNEQFF. The chain carries TRBV6-6 and TRBJ2-1; 9 positions agree with TRBD2. This CDR3 has 15 residues. Per germline, CDR1 MNHNY and CDR2 SVGAGI (reference sequence).

The rearrangement uses TRBV6-6 and TRBJ2-1, with D perhaps TRBD1 (6 bases). Germline CDR1 is MNHNY and CDR2 is SVGAGI (reference sequence). The CDR3 has 13 residues. The V end lost 7 bases, the J end lost 5 bases, and 12 bases lay between the germline ends. CDR3 loop: CASNAGQNNEQFF. In nucleotides, the CDR3 is TGTGCCAGCAACGCCGGACAGAACAATGAGCAGTTCTTC.

The chain has TRBV27 and TRBJ1-5, with D unresolved. The V and J ends lost 2 bases and 6 bases respectively, with 8 bases between them. Germline V CDR1 and CDR2: MNHEY, SMNVEV (reference sequence). This CDR3 comprises 13 residues. CDR3 sequence: CASSLPGGQPQHF. The CDR3 DNA is TGTGCCAGCAGTTTACCCGGAGGTCAGCCCCAGCATTTT.

This chain links TRBV19 with TRBJ2-7; 9 bases fit TRBD2. The V gene end was trimmed by 2 bases and the J gene end by 2 bases; junction bases not matched to a gene: 4. The CDR3 contains 15 residues. Looked up from germline, CDR1 is LNHDA and CDR2 is SQIVND (reference sequence). CDR3 protein: CASSITSGSTYEQYF. CDR3 DNA sequence: TGTGCCAGTAGTATAACTAGCGGGTCTACCTACGAGCAGTACTTC.

The rearrangement links TRBV30 to TRBJ2-2; TRBD2 aligns across 8 bases. CDR1 is GTSNPN, CDR2 SVGIG, per germline (reference sequence). The CDR3 loop spans 16 amino acids. Trimming took 1 base from V and 6 from J; bases not matched to a gene: 10. The CDR3 nucleotides read TGTGCCTGGAGTGGGGGAGCTAGCGGGCGGGCCGGGGAGCTGTTTTTT. Protein product: CAWSGGASGRAGELFF.

The chain joins TRBV6-4 to TRBJ1-2, with 8 bases matching TRBD1. CDR3 length: 20 amino acids. The germline V gene has CDR1 MRHNA and CDR2 SNTAGT. The J segment lost 2 bases and the V segment lost 0 bases, leaving 17 bases of the junction unmatched. In DNA form, the CDR3 reads TGTGCCAGCAGTGACTCTCCACTCCGGGACAGGTCACCGCCCAACTATGGCTACACCTTC. Amino acids: CASSDSPLRDRSPPNYGYTF.

The CDR3 is CASSLDSYEPEQFF. The CDR3 region has the DNA TGTGCCAGCAGCTTAGATTCCTACGAACCCGAGCAGTTCTTC. V gene TRBV7-2 combines with J gene TRBJ2-1; D not resolved. In germline, CDR1 is SGHTA, CDR2 FQGNSA. The CDR3 has 14 amino acids. Trimming pared 1 base from V and 10 bases from J, leaving 14 bases between.

The chain uses TRBV6-4 and TRBJ2-7, with no clear D. V shed 4 bases and J shed 4 bases, with 11 bases lying between them. The CDR3 extends over 13 amino acids. CDR1 and CDR2 (germline): MRHNA, SNTAGT. For the CDR3, the DNA is TGTGCCAGCAGTGTAGTGCTCGGTTACGAGCAGTACTTC. This translates into CASSVVLGYEQYF.

This rearrangement joins TRBV9 to TRBJ2-1; D not certain. The germline V gene has CDR1 SGDLS and CDR2 YYNGEE. This CDR3 comprises 12 residues. With 0 bases removed from V and 8 bases from J, the gap between germline ends came to 6 bases. The DNA for the CDR3 is TGTGCCAGCAGCGTAGCGAGCGATGAGCAGTTCTTC. This sequence encodes CASSVASDEQFF.

This chain uses TRBV4-2 with TRBJ1-3, with TRBD1 as a possible D gene (5 bases). Per germline, CDR1 LGHNA and CDR2 YNFKEQ. V was shortened by 4 bases and J by 0 bases, with 10 bases between the two germline ends. This CDR3 spans 15 amino acids. The CDR3 loop reads CASSPGDLSGNTIYF. CDR3 sequence (DNA): TGTGCCAGCAGCCCGGGGGACCTCTCTGGAAACACCATATATTTT.

The V and J genes are TRBV5-1 and TRBJ1-2; D ambiguous. The V end lost 0 bases, the J end lost 4 bases, and 13 bases lay between the germline ends. The CDR3 contains 15 residues. Germline V gives CDR1 SGHRS, CDR2 YFSETQ. Written as DNA, the CDR3 is TGCGCCAGCAGCTTGGCCGAGGGAGATCTCTATGGCTACACCTTC. It translates to CASSLAEGDLYGYTF.

The chain is built from TRBV5-7 and TRBJ1-5; D gene ambiguous. TRBV5-7 is placed among ORFs of uncertain function. Trimming shortened V by 5 bases and J by 4 bases, and 4 bases separated the two germline ends. The CDR3 is made up of 11 amino acids. The CDR3 coding sequence is TGTGCCAGCAGTCAAAATCAGCCCCAGCATTTT. Its translation: CASSQNQPQHF.

J is TRBJ1-2 and V is TRBV6-6; TRBD1 is a possible D gene (6 bases). The germline V gene encodes CDR1 MNHNY and CDR2 SVGAGI (reference sequence). CDR3 length equals 13 residues. V shed 8 bases and J shed 6 bases, with 16 bases lying between them. CDR3 residues: CASGQPRLDGYTF. Written as DNA, the CDR3 is TGTGCCAGCGGACAGCCGCGTTTAGATGGCTACACCTTC.

The V call is TRBV5-1, the J call TRBJ2-1; 10 nucleotides agree with TRBD1. After removal of 3 bases from V and 5 bases from J, the junction contained 8 bases not matched to a gene. This CDR3 is built from 16 residues. The germline V gene encodes CDR1 SGHRS and CDR2 YFSETQ. The CDR3 is CASSYGTGEINNEQFF. In DNA, the CDR3 is TGCGCCAGCAGCTACGGGACAGGGGAAATCAACAATGAGCAGTTCTTC.

This chain joins TRBV6-1 and TRBJ2-3, with a tentative D call TRBD2 (5 bases). The CDR3 is 18 residues long. With 4 bases removed from V and 0 bases from J, the gap between germline ends came to 20 bases. From germline, CDR1 is MNHNS and CDR2 SASEGT. In nucleotides, the CDR3 is TGTGCCAGCAGTGCCCGAGGGCCTCGCCATCCTAGCACAGATACGCAGTATTTT. Its translation: CASSARGPRHPSTDTQYF.

The gene calls are TRBV5-6 and TRBJ2-6; 7 nucleotides line up with TRBD1. The J segment lost 0 bases and the V segment lost 3 bases, leaving 12 bases of the junction unmatched. This CDR3 region has 19 residues. Per germline, CDR1 SGHDT and CDR2 YYEEEE. CDR3 sequence: CASSSRGQRTFSGANVLTF. The CDR3 DNA sequence: TGTGCCAGCAGCTCTAGGGGGCAAAGGACGTTCTCTGGGGCCAACGTCCTGACTTTC. The entire variable domain, with the rest obtained from reference TRBV5-6 and TRBJ2-6, is as follows: DAGVTQSPTHLIKTRGQQVTLRCSPKSGHDTVSWYQQALGQGPQFIFQYYEEEERQRGNFPDRFSGHQFPNYSSELNVNALLLGDSALYLCASSSRGQRTFSGANVLTFGAGSRLTVL.

The chain employs TRBV5-4 and TRBJ2-6; 11 nucleotides match TRBD1. V shed 4 bases, J shed 0 bases, and the junction held 6 bases outside the gene matches. Germline CDR1 is SGHNT and CDR2 is YYREEE (reference sequence). The CDR3 length is 18 residues. The CDR3 region has the DNA TGTGCCAGCAGCGCAGGGACAGGGGGGCCCTCTGGGGCCAACGTCCTGACTTTC. Translating it yields CASSAGTGGPSGANVLTF.

CDR3 nucleotide sequence: TGTGCCAGCAGCCGCCGGGACAGGGAATCCTACGAGCAGTACTTC. Encoded protein: CASSRRDRESYEQYF. The V and J genes are TRBV6-5 and TRBJ2-5; TRBD1 matches 9 bases. TRBJ2-7 explains the end of the DNA better; the J call may be wrong. The V gene's germline CDR1 is MNHEY and CDR2 SVGAGI. The CDR3 length is 15 residues.

The chain recombines TRBV7-2 with TRBJ2-7; the match to TRBD2 covers 8 bases. The CDR3 runs 16 residues. Germline-derived CDR1 and CDR2 are SGHTA and FQGNSA. Unmatched junction bases numbered 11, after V lost 6 bases and J lost 1 base. CDR3 residues: CASSIITGTRSYEQYF. CDR3 coding DNA: TGTGCCAGCAGTATTATAACAGGGACTAGATCCTACGAGCAGTACTTC.

V is TRBV28 and J is TRBJ2-5, with 7 nucleotides matching TRBD1. With V trimmed by 5 bases and J by 3 bases, 0 bases remained unmatched. CDR3 length equals 12 residues. CDR1 is MDHEN, CDR2 SYDVKM, per germline. In DNA form, the CDR3 reads TGTGCCAGCAGTGGGACAGAAGAGACCCAGTACTTC. Its protein is CASSGTEETQYF.

The DNA for the CDR3 is TGTGCCAGCAGCCCTGCCGGAGGGTCGTGGAGCAGCTCTGGGGCCAACGTCCTGACTTTC. Protein sequence: CASSPAGGSWSSSGANVLTF. This chain uses TRBV5-5 with TRBJ2-6; perhaps TRBD2 as D (6 bases). Trimming pared 4 bases from V and 0 bases from J, leaving 23 bases between. Germline CDR1 SGHKS, CDR2 YYEKEE (reference sequence). The CDR3 length is 20 residues.

The rearrangement uses TRBV27 and TRBJ1-5; D remains ambiguous. The V end lost 6 bases, the J end lost 0 bases, and 12 bases lay between the germline ends. CDR3 size: 15 residues. From germline, CDR1 is MNHEY and CDR2 SMNVEV (reference sequence). This CDR3 reads CASSLTSYSNQPQHF. In nucleotides, the CDR3 is TGTGCCAGCAGCTTGACATCGTATAGCAATCAGCCCCAGCATTTT.

The chain uses TRBV2 and TRBJ2-2; perhaps TRBD1 as D (6 bases). The CDR3 is 16 amino acids. Germline lookup yields CDR1 SNHLY and CDR2 FYNNEI. Between the trimmed V and J ends, which lost 6 bases and 4 bases, there was a span of 18 bases. CDR3 amino acids: CASRAQSKGGTGELFF. In DNA form, the CDR3 reads TGTGCCAGCAGGGCCCAGTCCAAAGGGGGCACCGGGGAGCTGTTTTTT.

V is TRBV15 and J is TRBJ2-7, with 8 bases aligning to TRBD2. The V segment lost 2 bases and the J segment 5 bases; nucleotides outside the gene matches: 5. Germline V gene sequence: CDR1 LNHNV, CDR2 YYDKDF (reference sequence). CDR3 size: 14 residues. The CDR3 DNA reads TGTGCCACCAGCAGACTAGCGGGTCTCGACGAGCAGTACTTC. Amino acids: CATSRLAGLDEQYF.

V usage is TRBV19 and J usage is TRBJ2-5, with D maybe TRBD2 (5 bases). The CDR3 covers 13 residues. The germline CDR1 and CDR2 sequences are LNHDA and SQIVND (reference sequence). V dropped 1 base and J dropped 11 bases, with 14 bases sitting between them. The CDR3 loop reads CASSIGGAGEQYF. The CDR3, as DNA: TGTGCCAGTAGTATAGGTGGAGCTGGGGAGCAGTACTTC. The variable domain in full, completed from reference TRBV19 and TRBJ2-5, reads DGGITQSPKYLFRKEGQNVTLSCEQNLNHDAMYWYRQDPGQGLRLIYYSQIVNDFQKGDIAEGYSVSREKKESFPLTVTSAQKNPTAFYLCASSIGGAGEQYFGPGTRLLVL.

The chain carries TRBV6-5 and TRBJ1-4, with a tentative D call TRBD1 (6 bases). The germline CDR1 and CDR2 sequences are MNHEY and SVGAGI. The CDR3 consists of 14 residues. V was pared by 2 bases and J by 8 bases, with 12 bases between. The CDR3 loop reads CASSYQPGVEKLFF. CDR3 sequence (DNA): TGTGCCAGCAGTTACCAGCCAGGGGTCGAAAAACTGTTTTTT.

CDR3 loop: CASSIQGASYEQYF. CDR3 nucleotides: TGTGCCAGTAGTATCCAGGGGGCCTCCTACGAGCAGTACTTC. The chain links TRBV19 to TRBJ2-7, with 8 bases matching TRBD1. Germline values: CDR1 LNHDA, CDR2 SQIVND (reference sequence). Unmatched junction bases numbered 1, after V lost 3 bases and J lost 0 bases. The CDR3 runs 14 residues.